These 8 T cell receptor beta chains were sequenced from one sample in a study of CD8 T cells in ankylosing spondylitis (dated by TCRdb to 2017 to 2019). Summary of the overall study and its limitations: A TCR beta motif made up of roughly eight highly homologous amino acid variants appeared to be characteristic of blood from ankylosing spondylitis patients.

To prepare the library, 5' RACE was applied. The instrument was an Illumina HiSeq 2500. The raw public data were reprocessed by TCRdb itself: fastp quality trimming at Q25, MiXCR clonotype calling, in-frame beta chains only. Rows matching on CDR3 protein sequence are summarized as one entry with the most common DNA and genes. In this sample the table shows fewer than 550,000 distinct CDR3 sequences, roughly 5% of which occur a single time. The ten largest clones take up around 3.5% of the sample. These receptors have no known antigen. Sequencing was performed on blood, either unsorted or a sorted T cell fraction (not recorded which). The receptor source for this set is a male donor with ankylosing spondylitis.

This clonotype was found many times. The chain is built from TRBV4-3 and TRBJ2-1; 9 nucleotides agree with TRBD1. Looked up from germline, CDR1 is LGHNA and CDR2 is YSLEER. After removal of 0 bases from V and 8 bases from J, the junction contained 14 bases not matched to a gene. There are 18 residues in the CDR3. CDR3 sequence (DNA): TGCGCCAGCAGCCAAGAGCCGATTGGGACAGGGAAAACACATGAGCAGTTCTTC. Encoded protein: CASSQEPIGTGKTHEQFF.

This clonotype was found many times. J is TRBJ2-1 and V is TRBV29-1, with TRBD2 matching over 8 bases. The CDR3 consists of 14 residues. Trimming removed 3 bases from V and 7 bases from J; junction bases left unmatched: 8. Germline V gene lookup returns CDR1 SQVTM and CDR2 ANQGSEA. The CDR3 reads CSVDGTSLGNEQFF. In DNA form, the CDR3 reads TGCAGCGTTGATGGGACTAGTCTCGGGAATGAGCAGTTCTTC.

This clonotype was observed many times. This chain uses TRBV4-3 with TRBJ2-3; a weak D match, TRBD2 (6 bases). V was pared by 0 bases and J by 12 bases, with 16 bases between. This CDR3 comprises 14 residues. The germline gives CDR1 LGHNA, CDR2 YSLEER. CDR3 nucleotide sequence: TGCGCCAGCAGCCAAGAAAGGCAAGGACTAATTCAGTATTTT. As protein: CASSQERQGLIQYF.

This clonotype has at least ten counts. This rearrangement joins TRBV29-1 to TRBJ2-2, with D possibly TRBD1 on 6 matching bases. CDR1 SQVTM and CDR2 ANQGSEA come from the germline V gene. There are 14 residues in the CDR3. The ends were cut back, 4 bases at V and 0 bases at J, with 9 bases in the middle. The CDR3 coding sequence is TGCAGCGTTGTTGGGGGCCCGAACACCGGGGAGCTGTTTTTT. Translating it yields CSVVGGPNTGELFF.

This clonotype was seen repeatedly, ten times or more. The chain uses TRBV7-9 and TRBJ1-3; tentative D call: TRBD1 (6 bases). The CDR3 has 12 amino acids. Germline CDR1 SEHNR, CDR2 FQNEAQ (reference sequence). V lost 5 bases to trimming and J lost 7 bases, with 9 bases between them. CDR3 nucleotide sequence: TGTGCCAGCAGCCCCCAGGGGAACACCATATATTTT. It codes for CASSPQGNTIYF.

This clonotype has at least ten counts. An end of the junction differs from the germline gene, which may be a read error. CDR3 region: CASSTRTFSRQEVGFGF. The CDR3 coding sequence is TGTGCCAGTAGTACTCGGACCTTTTCCCGGCAGGAAGTCGGATTTGGGTTT. The chain employs TRBV19 and TRBJ1-1, with unresolved D. Germline V gene data show CDR1 as LNHDA and CDR2 as SQIVND (reference sequence). The CDR3 is made up of 17 amino acids. Full variable domain (missing parts from reference TRBV19 and TRBJ1-1): DGGITQSPKYLFRKEGQNVTLSCEQNLNHDAMYWYRQDPGQGLRLIYYSQIVNDFQKGDIAEGYSVSREKKESFPLTVTSAQKNPTAFYLCASSTRTFSRQEVGFGFGQGTRLTVV.

This clonotype was seen ten or more times. V gene TRBV12-3 or TRBV12-4 combines with J gene TRBJ1-2; no firm D call. V lost 7 bases to trimming and J lost 7 bases, with 10 bases between them. This CDR3 is built from 11 residues. CDR3 in amino acids: CASKGAGGYTF. The CDR3 DNA reads TGTGCCAGCAAGGGAGCGGGTGGCTACACCTTC.

This clonotype was detected many times. V usage is TRBV6-1 and J usage is TRBJ1-2; D may be TRBD1 (6 bases). Germline CDR1 reads MNHNS; CDR2 reads SASEGT. V was pared by 1 base and J by 4 bases, with 7 bases between. This CDR3 is 13 amino acids long. The CDR3 nucleotides are TGTGCCAGCAGTGAAGTACAGGGCTATGGCTACACCTTC. It codes for CASSEVQGYGYTF.